The 20 T cell receptor beta chains below all came from one sample that was sequenced in a study of long-term antiretroviral therapy in people with HIV. At survey level, the immunoSEQ assay was run in its v3.0 version. Sequencing was performed with immunoSEQ multiplex PCR; in TCRdb, only in-frame clones are kept and a portion is missing. This table has about 20,000 clones, more than 75% appearing once. The sample here was unsorted PBMCs, taken 2.6 years after starting antiretroviral therapy. The receptors were sampled from a woman between 50 and 59 years old with HIV.

The CDR3 is CASSDQTGRSTEAFF. In nucleotides, the CDR3 is TGTGCCAGCAGTGACCAGACAGGGAGGAGCACTGAAGCTTTCTTT. The rearrangement uses TRBV6-1 and TRBJ1-1, with 7 positions matching TRBD1. There are 15 residues in the CDR3. In germline, CDR1 is MNHNS, CDR2 SASEGT. Trimming removed 3 bases from V and 4 bases from J; junction bases left unmatched: 8.

V usage is TRBV7-8 and J usage is TRBJ2-3, with TRBD2 identical over 7 bases. Germline V gene lookup returns CDR1 SGHVS and CDR2 FQNEAQ. J gave up 6 bases and V 4 bases, and 4 bases lay outside the gene matches. The CDR3 runs 13 residues. CDR3 bases: TGTGCCAGCAGCTGGCGGGGGACGGATACGCAGTATTTT. Protein sequence: CASSWRGTDTQYF.

The chain links TRBV7-2 to TRBJ2-5, with D perhaps assigned TRBD1 or TRBD2 (5 bases each). This CDR3 region has 14 residues. Germline V gene lookup returns CDR1 SGHTA and CDR2 FQGNSA. V gave up 5 bases and J gave up 1 base, with 11 bases separating them. Here the CDR3 DNA reads TGTGCCAGCAGCCACCAGAGGGGCCAAGAGACCCAGTACTTC. Protein product: CASSHQRGQETQYF.

This clone came up once. The chain couples TRBV28 to TRBJ2-5; D may be TRBD1 (6 bases). Trimming shortened V by 4 bases and J by 0 bases, and 18 bases separated the two germline ends. The CDR3 covers 17 residues. Germline CDR1 MDHEN, CDR2 SYDVKM. The CDR3 loop is CASSSLKTGLYQETQYF. CDR3 sequence (DNA): TGTGCCAGCAGTTCCCTCAAGACAGGCCTGTACCAAGAGACCCAGTACTTC.

V is TRBV5-1 and J is TRBJ1-3; 9 bases align to TRBD1. V was clipped by 7 bases and J by 2 bases; unmatched bases: 4. CDR1 is SGHRS, CDR2 YFSETQ, per germline. The CDR3 runs to 14 residues. The CDR3: CASQTGGAGNTIYF. In DNA form, the CDR3 reads TGCGCCAGCCAGACAGGGGGGGCTGGAAACACCATATATTTT. Supplemented by reference TRBV5-1 and TRBJ1-3, the full variable domain reads KAGVTQTPRYLIKTRGQQVTLSCSPISGHRSVSWYQQTPGQGLQFLFEYFSETQRNKGNFPGRFSGRQFSNSRSEMNVSTLELGDSALYLCASQTGGAGNTIYFGEGSWLTVV.

Here the CDR3 reads CASSSAGTAAYEQYF. CDR3 coding DNA: TGTGCCAGCAGCTCAGCCGGGACAGCTGCCTACGAGCAGTACTTC. The genes are TRBV7-9 and TRBJ2-7; 7 nucleotides align to TRBD1. Losses at the gene ends were 4 bases for V and 2 bases for J; bases not matched to a gene: 8. The CDR3 has 15 amino acids. Germline lookup yields CDR1 SEHNR and CDR2 FQNEAQ (reference sequence).

V is TRBV28 and J is TRBJ2-7, with D perhaps matching TRBD2 (6 bases). V dropped 5 bases and J dropped 5 bases, with 16 bases sitting between them. CDR3 length equals 14 residues. CDR1 MDHEN and CDR2 SYDVKM come from the germline V gene. The CDR3 reads CASSRPTRPHEQYF. The DNA of the CDR3 is TGTGCCAGCAGTCGCCCGACTAGGCCTCACGAGCAGTACTTC. The entire variable domain, with the rest obtained from reference TRBV28 and TRBJ2-7, is as follows: DVKVTQSSRYLVKRTGEKVFLECVQDMDHENMFWYRQDPGLGLRLIYFSYDVKMKEKGDIPEGYSVSREKKERFSLILESASTNQTSMYLCASSRPTRPHEQYFGPGTRLTVT.

This chain uses TRBV7-9 with TRBJ2-2, with 7 bases matching TRBD2. Germline V gene lookup returns CDR1 SEHNR and CDR2 FQNEAQ (reference sequence). This CDR3 is built from 14 residues. V shed 1 base, J shed 6 bases, and the junction held 2 bases outside the gene matches. The CDR3: CASSLVAGAGELFF. CDR3 nucleotides: TGTGCCAGCAGCTTAGTCGCGGGAGCCGGGGAGCTGTTTTTT.

This clone was seen a single time. V usage is TRBV11-3 and J usage is TRBJ1-1, with unresolved D. V was clipped by 4 bases and J by 5 bases, with 11 bases between them. Germline CDR1 reads SGHNT; CDR2 reads YENEEA. This CDR3 contains 13 residues. DNA of the CDR3: TGTGCCAGCAGCTACAGCTTTGGGACTGAAGCTTTCTTT. Translating gives CASSYSFGTEAFF. The whole variable domain, remainder taken from reference TRBV11-3 and TRBJ1-1, is EAGVVQSPRYKIIEKKQPVAFWCNPISGHNTLYWYLQNLGQGPELLIRYENEEAVDDSQLPKDRFSAERLKGVDSTLKIQPAELGDSAVYLCASSYSFGTEAFFGQGTRLTVV.

The gene calls are TRBV2 and TRBJ2-4; D not certain. V shed 4 bases and J shed 6 bases, with 13 bases lying between them. Germline V gene data show CDR1 as SNHLY and CDR2 as FYNNEI. The CDR3 is made up of 14 amino acids. This CDR3 reads CASSGPPDGNIQYF. CDR3 nucleotides: TGTGCCAGCAGTGGACCGCCGGACGGAAACATTCAGTACTTC.

The chain carries TRBV28 and TRBJ1-1; unclear D gene. Germline loops: CDR1 MDHEN, CDR2 SYDVKM. This CDR3 comprises 11 residues. V dropped 3 bases and J dropped 5 bases, with 4 bases sitting between them. The CDR3 sequence: CASSFRTEAFF. The CDR3 nucleotides are TGTGCCAGCAGTTTCCGAACTGAAGCTTTCTTT.

The chain's CDR3 is CASSEGGYGYTF. CDR3 in DNA: TGTGCCAGCAGCGAAGGGGGCTATGGCTACACCTTC. The J gene is TRBJ1-2, the V gene TRBV5-6; D perhaps matches TRBD1 (6 bases). From germline, CDR1 is SGHDT and CDR2 YYEEEE. V lost 4 bases and J lost 4, with 8 bases in between. CDR3 length: 12 amino acids.

The genes are TRBV7-9 and TRBJ1-3; D unresolved. The V gene lost 5 bases and the J gene lost 0 bases, with 20 bases spanning the gap. The CDR3 runs to 18 residues. Germline loops: CDR1 SEHNR, CDR2 FQNEAQ (reference sequence). CDR3 region: CASSPRHLYRASGNTIYF. The CDR3 DNA sequence: TGTGCCAGCAGCCCACGACACCTTTACCGGGCCTCTGGAAACACCATATATTTT.

This chain uses TRBV27 with TRBJ2-3; TRBD2 agrees at 9 bases. The CDR3 runs 15 residues. Trimming took 5 bases from V and 2 from J; bases not matched to a gene: 5. Germline V gene lookup returns CDR1 MNHEY and CDR2 SMNVEV (reference sequence). The CDR3 loop is CASSVLAGTTDTQYF. Here the CDR3 DNA reads TGTGCCAGCAGTGTCCTAGCGGGAACCACAGATACGCAGTATTTT.

This chain links TRBV30 with TRBJ1-1; no clear D gene. The V gene lost 2 bases and the J gene lost 9 bases, with 16 bases spanning the gap. The CDR3 is made up of 13 amino acids. The germline V gene has CDR1 GTSNPN and CDR2 SVGIG (reference sequence). The CDR3 loop reads CAWSLGQAKQAFF. DNA of the CDR3: TGTGCCTGGAGTCTAGGTCAGGCCAAGCAAGCTTTCTTT. The whole variable domain, remainder taken from reference TRBV30 and TRBJ1-1, is SQTIHQWPATLVQPVGSPLSLECTVEGTSNPNLYWYRQAAGRGLQLLFYSVGIGQISSEVPQNLSASRPQDRQFILSSKKLLLSDSGFYLCAWSLGQAKQAFFGQGTRLTVV.

The chain couples TRBV27 to TRBJ1-1; D remains ambiguous. Trimming left V 5 bases short and J 1 base short, with 17 bases between. Germline CDR1 is MNHEY and CDR2 is SMNVEV (reference sequence). CDR3 length equals 16 residues. CDR3 coding DNA: TGTGCCAGCAGTCGACGACCCGGGTCCCAGAACACTGAAGCTTTCTTT. As protein: CASSRRPGSQNTEAFF.

The rearrangement uses TRBV4-1 and TRBJ2-7; 7 nucleotides line up with TRBD1. The V gene end was trimmed by 2 bases and the J gene end by 1 base; junction bases not matched to a gene: 14. This CDR3 region has 18 residues. Germline assignment: CDR1 MGHRA and CDR2 YSYEKL. As DNA, the CDR3 is TGCGCCAGCAGCCAATACTTTCCGACAGGGACGGTATCCTACGAGCAGTACTTC. As protein: CASSQYFPTGTVSYEQYF.

V is TRBV6-6 and J is TRBJ1-2; D is undetermined. From germline, CDR1 is MNHNY and CDR2 SVGAGI (reference sequence). The V and J ends lost 4 bases and 2 bases respectively, with 14 bases between them. This CDR3 contains 15 residues. CDR3 amino acids: CASSSTGRPNYGYTF. The CDR3 coding sequence is TGTGCCAGCAGTTCTACGGGCCGCCCCAACTATGGCTACACCTTC.

This clone was counted a single time. The chain uses TRBV7-9 and TRBJ2-7; maybe TRBD1 (6 bases). V was clipped by 3 bases and J by 3 bases, with 21 bases between them. This CDR3 has 17 amino acids. Germline CDR1 reads SEHNR; CDR2 reads FQNEAQ (reference sequence). The CDR3 DNA sequence: TGTGCCAGCAGCTTCCCTGAAAAACCGGGACAAGGCTACGAGCAGTACTTC. This gives the protein CASSFPEKPGQGYEQYF.

The gene calls are TRBV6-6 and TRBJ2-7; the match to TRBD2 covers 7 bases. The V segment lost 0 bases and the J segment 4 bases; nucleotides outside the gene matches: 3. Looked up from germline, CDR1 is MNHNY and CDR2 is SVGAGI (reference sequence). The CDR3 is 14 amino acids. The DNA of the CDR3 is TGTGCCAGCAGTTACTCGCTAGCGGAGTACGAGCAGTACTTC. As protein: CASSYSLAEYEQYF.